The entry that follows covers one T cell receptor (beta chain) sequence. Its target antigen remains unknown. No quality values exist for individual bases; no much larger clone is one base distant. The library was made by 5' RACE. A second PCR of roughly 6 to 11 cycles was run with a J-beta primer mix and a sample-barcoded 5' primer. A template-switch 5' adaptor carrying 12 random nucleotides introduced a unique molecular identifier onto each TCR beta cDNA molecule. Each sample yielded at least 2.5 million CDR3-containing paired-end reads. First-strand cDNA was synthesized from all RNA with the Mint cDNA synthesis kit, primed by a TRBC-specific oligonucleotide. All cDNA was treated with uracil-DNA glycosylase and then went through a first 18-cycle PCR with the universal primers M1SS and BC2_uni_R. In the authors' own workflow: Normalization of each sample was performed by random selection of 1 million high-quality reads, each carrying a distinct molecular identifier. Reads with shared molecular identifiers were discarded instead of being binned into consensus sequences. MiTCR, set to a Q25 quality threshold and the strictest error-elimination algorithm, was used for CDR3 identification, clonotype clustering and error correction. A nonparametric unseen species model using Euler transformation provided a lower-bound estimate of total TCR beta diversity. TCRdb reanalyzed the raw reads on its own, using fastp at Q25 for trimming and MiXCR for clone calling, and kept in-frame beta chains. Identical CDR3 protein sequences are pooled into one entry, listed with their most common genes and DNA. These V and J calls originate from TCRdb's pipeline instead of the authors' own analysis. For this sample the table gives approximately 1,700,000 distinct CDR3 sequences, of which 30% to 40% were detected only once. Roughly 23% of the sample is taken by the ten largest.

Trimming accounts for 11 bases at V and 6 bases at J, while the number of junction bases matched to no gene is 15. The germline V gene (reference sequence) supplies CDR1 MNHEY and CDR2 SMNVEV. CDR3 length: 15 amino acids, cysteine to phenylalanine. Kept here is only the CDR3 DNA, which spans 45 bases and is read in frame from base 1. The data were taken from a study of blood T cells in healthy people across ages (dated by TCRdb to about 2015). Notes on the research overall: In model experiments, template switching captured roughly one uniquely barcoded TCR beta cDNA molecule for every two T cells. Age-related changes in TCR beta repertoire diversity were measured in the study by deep sequencing normalized with unique cDNA molecular identifiers. The donors were divided into four age groups: young (average around 17 years), middle-aged (approximately 42), aged (approximately 62) and long-lived (82). To avoid experimental bias, donors of different ages were randomly spread across the sequencing lanes. Two additional independent replicas of 1 million unique cDNA reads from the same blood draw were analyzed for two donors (one aged 18 to 30 and one aged 80 or older). What the authors observed across the whole study: Bulk unsorted PBMC profiling prevented conclusive comparison of naive and antigen-experienced compartments. There was a strong correlation between observed TCR beta diversity and the percentage of naive T cells measured by flow cytometry. Compared with the aged group, the long-lived group had more naive CD4+ T cells, fewer expanded clones and increased TCR diversity, suggesting age selection. As age increased, observed TCR beta diversity per million T cells dropped in a roughly linear way, and a significant reduction was already evident by age approximately 40. Donor CMV infection status was unknown, potentially confounding age-related changes in expanded clonotypes. Estimates of total diversity from one million sequenced T cells were regarded as lower bounds and underestimates.

The donors were roughly 40 Caucasian individuals from Russia, aged 6 to 90 years, who were systemically healthy. Each donor gave ten milliliters of peripheral blood, collected into EDTA-treated Vacutainer tubes. Ficoll-Paque density-gradient centrifugation was used to isolate PBMCs, with at least 6.5 million per sample. Total RNA was extracted from PBMCs with Trizol reagent, with at least 5 micrograms obtained per sample. The percentages of naive CD45RAhigh/CD27high T cells were determined by flow cytometry on a PBMC aliquot from every donor. This sequence originates from a human donor in good health. The V and J genes are TRBV27 and TRBJ2-1; the junction holds 8 bases that match TRBD1. The sample was blood. The CDR3 corresponds to CAPANGQGGCNEQFF. DNA sequence: TGTGCCCCAGCAAACGGACAGGGCGGTTGCAATGAGCAGTTCTTC.